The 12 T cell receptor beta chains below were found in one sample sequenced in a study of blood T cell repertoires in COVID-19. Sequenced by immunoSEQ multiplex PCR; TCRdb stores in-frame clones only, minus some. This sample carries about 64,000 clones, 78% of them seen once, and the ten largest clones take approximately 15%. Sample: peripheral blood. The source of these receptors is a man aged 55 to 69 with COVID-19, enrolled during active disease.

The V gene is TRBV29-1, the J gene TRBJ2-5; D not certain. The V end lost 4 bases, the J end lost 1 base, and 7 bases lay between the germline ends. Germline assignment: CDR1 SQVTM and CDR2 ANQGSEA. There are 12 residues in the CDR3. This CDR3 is CSVGGLQETQYF. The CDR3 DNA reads TGCAGCGTTGGCGGCCTCCAAGAGACCCAGTACTTC.

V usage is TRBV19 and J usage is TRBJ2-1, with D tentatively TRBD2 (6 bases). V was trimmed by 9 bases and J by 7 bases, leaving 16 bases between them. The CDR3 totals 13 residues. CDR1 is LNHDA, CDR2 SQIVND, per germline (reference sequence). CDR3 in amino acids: CASAGTAGNEQFF. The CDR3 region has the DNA TGTGCCAGCGCGGGGACGGCCGGAAATGAGCAGTTCTTC. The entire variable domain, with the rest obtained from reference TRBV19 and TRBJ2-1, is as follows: DGGITQSPKYLFRKEGQNVTLSCEQNLNHDAMYWYRQDPGQGLRLIYYSQIVNDFQKGDIAEGYSVSREKKESFPLTVTSAQKNPTAFYLCASAGTAGNEQFFGPGTRLTVL.

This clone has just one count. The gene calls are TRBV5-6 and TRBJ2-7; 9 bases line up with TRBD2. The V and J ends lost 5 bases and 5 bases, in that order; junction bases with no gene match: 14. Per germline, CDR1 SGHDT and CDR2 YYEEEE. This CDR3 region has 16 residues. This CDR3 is CASRFRFSGRADEQYF. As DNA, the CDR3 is TGTGCCAGCAGATTCCGGTTTAGCGGGAGAGCCGACGAGCAGTACTTC.

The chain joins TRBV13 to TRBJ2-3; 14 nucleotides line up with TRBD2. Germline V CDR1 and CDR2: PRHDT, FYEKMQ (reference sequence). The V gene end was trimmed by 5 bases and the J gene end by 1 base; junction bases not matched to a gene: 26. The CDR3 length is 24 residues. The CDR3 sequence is CASSASLGSSGLAGVWRGTDTQYF. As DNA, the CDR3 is TGTGCCAGCAGCGCTAGTCTGGGATCCTCGGGACTAGCGGGAGTGTGGCGGGGCACAGATACGCAGTATTTT.

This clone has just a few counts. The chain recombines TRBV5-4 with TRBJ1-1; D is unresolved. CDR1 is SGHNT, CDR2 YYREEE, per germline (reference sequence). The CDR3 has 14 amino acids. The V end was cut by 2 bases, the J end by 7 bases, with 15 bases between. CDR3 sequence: CASSFGGVDFEAFF. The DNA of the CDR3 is TGTGCCAGCAGCTTTGGCGGGGTAGACTTTGAAGCTTTCTTT.

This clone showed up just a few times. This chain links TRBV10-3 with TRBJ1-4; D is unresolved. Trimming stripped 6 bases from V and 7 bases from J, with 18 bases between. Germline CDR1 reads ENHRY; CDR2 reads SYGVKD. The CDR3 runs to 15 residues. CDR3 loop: CAISPDPQLSEKLFF. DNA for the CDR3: TGTGCCATCAGCCCAGACCCGCAACTAAGTGAAAAACTGTTTTTT.

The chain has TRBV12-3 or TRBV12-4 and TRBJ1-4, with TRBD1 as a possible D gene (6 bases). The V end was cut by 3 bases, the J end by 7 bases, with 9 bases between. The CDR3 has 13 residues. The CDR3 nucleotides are TGTGCCAGCAGTTTCTCCAGGGGTGAAAAACTGTTTTTT. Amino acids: CASSFSRGEKLFF.

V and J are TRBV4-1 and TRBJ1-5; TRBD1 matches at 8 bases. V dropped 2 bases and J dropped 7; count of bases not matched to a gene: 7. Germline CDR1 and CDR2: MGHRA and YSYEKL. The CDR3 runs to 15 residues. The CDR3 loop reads CASSQSQGAGQPQHF. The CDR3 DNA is TGCGCCAGCAGCCAATCGCAGGGGGCTGGACAGCCCCAGCATTTT.

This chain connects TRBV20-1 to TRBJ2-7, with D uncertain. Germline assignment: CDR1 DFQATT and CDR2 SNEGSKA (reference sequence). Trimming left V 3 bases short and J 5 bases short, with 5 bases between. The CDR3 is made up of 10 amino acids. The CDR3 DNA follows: TGCAGTGCTAGCCCCAACGAGCAGTACTTC. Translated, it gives CSASPNEQYF.

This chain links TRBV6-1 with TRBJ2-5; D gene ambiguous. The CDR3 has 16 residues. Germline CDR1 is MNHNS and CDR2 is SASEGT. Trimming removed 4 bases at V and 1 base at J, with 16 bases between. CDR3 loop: CASSAKVQSSQETQYF. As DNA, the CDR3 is TGTGCCAGCAGTGCAAAAGTACAGAGTAGCCAAGAGACCCAGTACTTC.

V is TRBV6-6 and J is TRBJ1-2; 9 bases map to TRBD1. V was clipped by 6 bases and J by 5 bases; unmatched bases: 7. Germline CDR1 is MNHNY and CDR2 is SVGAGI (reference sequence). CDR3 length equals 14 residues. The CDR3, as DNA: TGTGCCAGCAGCAAGGACAGGGGCGGGTATGGCTACACCTTC. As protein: CASSKDRGGYGYTF.

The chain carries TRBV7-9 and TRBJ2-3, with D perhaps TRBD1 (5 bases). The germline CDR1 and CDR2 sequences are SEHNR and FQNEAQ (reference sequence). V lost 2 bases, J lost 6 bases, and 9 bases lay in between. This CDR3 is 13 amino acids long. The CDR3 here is CASSLQPGDTQYF. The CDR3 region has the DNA TGTGCCAGCAGCTTACAGCCAGGGGATACGCAGTATTTT.